These 9 T cell receptor beta chains were all obtained from the same sample, sequenced in a study of beta chain features in type 1 diabetes. Sequencing targeted expressed TCRB transcripts, as all isolated RNA had been reverse transcribed. Clones were read by immunoSEQ multiplex PCR, and TCRdb kept only the in-frame ones, dropping some. The repertoire includes more than 300,000 clones, over 9.5% of them detected once, and roughly 0.015% sits in the top ten. The sequenced sample was naive CD4+ T cells from blood. The source is a man younger than 30 in good health.

The chain employs TRBV7-2 and TRBJ2-7, with 9 nucleotides matching TRBD1. Losses at the gene ends were 3 bases for V and 7 bases for J; bases not matched to a gene: 16. There are 17 residues in the CDR3. The germline V gene encodes CDR1 SGHTA and CDR2 FQGNSA. CDR3 bases: TGTGCCAGCAGCTTTAGCAGCCTCCGGGACAGGGTGCGGGAGCAGTACTTC. Translating it yields CASSFSSLRDRVREQYF.

CDR3 residues: CASSPSTGTSGSHEQFF. The CDR3 DNA follows: TGTGCCAGCAGCCCCTCAACCGGGACTAGCGGGAGCCATGAGCAGTTCTTC. This chain uses TRBV11-3 with TRBJ2-1; 14 bases fit TRBD2. CDR1 is SGHNT and CDR2 is YENEEA in the germline V gene. The CDR3 has 17 residues. V dropped 5 bases and J dropped 8; count of bases not matched to a gene: 11.

The J gene is TRBJ2-1, the V gene TRBV28, with D possibly being TRBD2 (6 bases). V shed 3 bases and J shed 10 bases, with 7 bases lying between them. Germline V gene lookup returns CDR1 MDHEN and CDR2 SYDVKM. This CDR3 spans 11 amino acids. Here the CDR3 DNA reads TGTGCCAGCAGTTTTCTAGCGGAGCAGTTCTTC. Encoded protein: CASSFLAEQFF.

This clone has just a few counts. The chain recombines TRBV28 with TRBJ2-5, with a weak D call TRBD2 (7 bases). The germline CDR1 and CDR2 sequences are MDHEN and SYDVKM. Trimming cost V 0 bases and J 4 bases, with 15 bases left between them. The CDR3 is made up of 16 amino acids. The CDR3 DNA reads TGTGCCAGCAGTTTATGGCAGGGGAGGGTCAGAGAGACCCAGTACTTC. The encoded protein is CASSLWQGRVRETQYF.

J is TRBJ1-2 and V is TRBV6-4, with 8 bases lining up with TRBD1. Germline CDR1 is MRHNA and CDR2 is SNTAGT. This CDR3 has 13 residues. V was clipped by 6 bases and J by 7 bases; unmatched bases: 7. This CDR3 reads CASRTGTGGGYTF. The CDR3 region has the DNA TGTGCCAGCAGGACCGGGACAGGAGGTGGCTACACCTTC.

This clone has only a few counts. The chain is built from TRBV18 and TRBJ1-1; 7 bases line up with TRBD1. The CDR3 totals 13 residues. V lost 5 bases and J lost 8; bases outside the gene matches: 8. Germline V gene data show CDR1 as KGHSH and CDR2 as LQKENI. CDR3 region: CASSLTTGYEAFF. CDR3 DNA: TGTGCCAGCTCATTAACGACAGGGTACGAAGCTTTCTTT. Looking up the rest from reference TRBV18 and TRBJ1-1 gives the full variable domain: NAGVMQNPRHLVRRRGQEARLRCSPMKGHSHVYWYRQLPEEGLKFMVYLQKENIIDESGMPKERFSAEFPKEGPSILRIQQVVRGDSAAYFCASSLTTGYEAFFGQGTRLTVV.

In this sample, this clone turned up a few times. The chain couples TRBV7-9 to TRBJ2-5; tentatively, D is TRBD2 (6 bases). CDR1 and CDR2 from the germline V gene are SEHNR and FQNEAQ (reference sequence). V dropped 3 bases and J dropped 3 bases, with 11 bases sitting between them. This CDR3 has 14 residues. Here the CDR3 DNA reads TGTGCCAGCAGCTTGTTTGGAGGGGAAGAGACCCAGTACTTC. This codes for CASSLFGGEETQYF.

The chain joins TRBV5-1 to TRBJ2-1; perhaps TRBD2 as D (6 bases). The germline V gene has CDR1 SGHRS and CDR2 YFSETQ. The germline V and J ends were trimmed by 0 bases and 4 bases, with 11 bases remaining between them. CDR3 length: 15 amino acids. CDR3 coding DNA: TGCGCCAGCAGCTTGGGGTCTAGCGTGTACAATGAGCAGTTCTTC. This sequence encodes CASSLGSSVYNEQFF. The full variable domain, in which reference TRBV5-1 and TRBJ2-1 provide the parts outside the CDR3, is KAGVTQTPRYLIKTRGQQVTLSCSPISGHRSVSWYQQTPGQGLQFLFEYFSETQRNKGNFPGRFSGRQFSNSRSEMNVSTLELGDSALYLCASSLGSSVYNEQFFGPGTRLTVL.

There are a few counts of this clone. The chain recombines TRBV5-4 with TRBJ1-1; D is unclear. The CDR3 has 13 residues. Germline-derived CDR1 and CDR2 are SGHNT and YYREEE (reference sequence). The V gene lost 4 bases and the J gene lost 1 base, with 8 bases spanning the gap. CDR3 DNA sequence: TGTGCCAGCAGCCGCGATTCGAACACTGAAGCTTTCTTT. Its protein product is CASSRDSNTEAFF.